A selection of T cell receptor beta chains follows, all from one sample in a study of radiotherapy plus CTLA-4 blockade in lung cancer. This table comes from immunoSEQ multiplex PCR, and its TCRdb copy is limited to in-frame clones, with some not included. Here the sample spans 81,000 or so clones, around 87% being singletons. The starting material was peripheral blood, obtained from a patient treated with radiotherapy plus ipilimumab. The source of these receptors is a human donor with non-small cell lung cancer who had stable disease on radiotherapy plus ipilimumab. CDR3s include the opening cysteine and the closing phenylalanine or tryptophan. A D gene is named only where the DNA matches it firmly.

d_gene	j_gene	v_gene	CDR3nt	CDR3aa
.	TRBJ2-2	TRBV6-1	TGTGCCAGCAAAGTATGGGGGATAAACACCGGGGAGCTGTTTTTT	CASKVWGINTGELFF
.	TRBJ1-6	TRBV6-5	TGTGCCACCCCGAGAACAGGAGATAATTCACCCCTCCACTTT	CATPRTGDNSPLHF
.	TRBJ2-7	TRBV5-1	TGCGCCAGCAGCTTGTTGACAGACCTTTCCTACGAGCAGTACTTC	CASSLLTDLSYEQYF
TRBD1	TRBJ1-2	TRBV5-1	TGCGCCAGCAGTGGACAGGGGGCCACTGGCTACACCTTC	CASSGQGATGYTF
TRBD2	TRBJ2-3	TRBV7-2	TGTGCCAGCAGCGTTACTAGCGGGGGCACAGATACGCAGTATTTT	CASSVTSGGTDTQYF
.	TRBJ2-7	TRBV14	TGTGCCAGCAGCCAAGGGTCAGCTAACTACGAGCAGTACTTC	CASSQGSANYEQYF
TRBD2	TRBJ2-3	TRBV6-5	TGTGCCAGCAGTGCTCAAGCGGGGGCCGCAGATACGCAGTATTTT	CASSAQAGAADTQYF
.	TRBJ2-6	TRBV28	TGTGCCAGCAGGACGGGGGGCGGGACCAACGTCCTGACTTTC	CASRTGGGTNVLTF
.	TRBJ2-7	TRBV21-1	TGTGCCAGCAGCAAAATGGCAGCCCTTAGCTCCTACGAGCAGTACTTC	CASSKMAALSSYEQYF
TRBD1	TRBJ2-1	TRBV6-5	TGTGCCAGCTCGAACAGGGGTTACGGCAATGAGCAGTTCTTC	CASSNRGYGNEQFF
TRBD2	TRBJ2-1	TRBV6-4	TGTGCCAGCAGTGCCGAGACTAGCGGCTACAATGAGCAGTTCTTC	CASSAETSGYNEQFF
TRBD1	TRBJ1-2	TRBV14	TGTGCCAGCAGCCAAGTCGGGACAGCCAACTTTAACTATGGCTACACCTTC	CASSQVGTANFNYGYTF
.	TRBJ2-1	TRBV27	TGTGCCAGCAGTTCCCGCGGGACAGCTTCTAGCGGGTCCTACAATGAGCAGTTCTTC	CASSSRGTASSGSYNEQFF
.	TRBJ1-2	TRBV6-4	TGTGCCAGCAGTACGAGTTTGGGTGATGGCTACACCTTC	CASSTSLGDGYTF
TRBD1	TRBJ1-5	TRBV6-5	TGTGCCAGCAGTGAAACAGGGGGGTATCAGCCCCAGCATTTT	CASSETGGYQPQHF
TRBD1	TRBJ1-5	TRBV7-9	TGTGCCAGCAGTCACGGGACAGGAGAAGGTCAGCCCCAGCATTTT	CASSHGTGEGQPQHF
TRBD1	TRBJ2-1	TRBV19	TGTGCCAGTAGAGGGACAGGGAGCTCCTACAATGAGCAGTTCTTC	CASRGTGSSYNEQFF
TRBD1	TRBJ1-6	TRBV2	TGTGCCACTGCCGGGACAGAAAATTCACCCCTCCACTTT	CATAGTENSPLHF
.	TRBJ1-5	TRBV11-2	TGTGCCAGCAGCTTAGCAGGCACTAATCAGCCCCAGCATTTT	CASSLAGTNQPQHF
TRBD2	TRBJ2-2	TRBV5-4	TGTGCCAGTTCCACCCTAGCGGGGGCGGCCGGGGAGCTGTTTTTT	CASSTLAGAAGELFF